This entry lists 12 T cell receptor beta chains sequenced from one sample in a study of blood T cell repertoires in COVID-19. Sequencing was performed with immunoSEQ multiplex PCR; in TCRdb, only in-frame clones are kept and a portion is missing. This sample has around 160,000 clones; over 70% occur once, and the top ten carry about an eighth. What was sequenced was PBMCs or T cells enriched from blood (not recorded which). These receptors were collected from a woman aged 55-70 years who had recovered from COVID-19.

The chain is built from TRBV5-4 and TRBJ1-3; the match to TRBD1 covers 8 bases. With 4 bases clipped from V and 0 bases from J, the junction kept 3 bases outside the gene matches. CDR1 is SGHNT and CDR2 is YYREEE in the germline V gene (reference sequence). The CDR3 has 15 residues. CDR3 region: CASSRQGISGNTIYF. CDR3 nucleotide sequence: TGTGCCAGCAGCAGACAGGGGATCTCTGGAAACACCATATATTTT.

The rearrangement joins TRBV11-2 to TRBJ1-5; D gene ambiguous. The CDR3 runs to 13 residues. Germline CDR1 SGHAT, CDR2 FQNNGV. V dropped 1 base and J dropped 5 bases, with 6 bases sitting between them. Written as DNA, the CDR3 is TGTGCCAGCAGCTTAGTTGGAGATCAGCCCCAGCATTTT. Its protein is CASSLVGDQPQHF. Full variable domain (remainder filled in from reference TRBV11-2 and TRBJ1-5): EAGVAQSPRYKIIEKRQSVAFWCNPISGHATLYWYQQILGQGPKLLIQFQNNGVVDDSQLPKDRFSAERLKGVDSTLKIQPAKLEDSAVYLCASSLVGDQPQHFGDGTRLSIL.

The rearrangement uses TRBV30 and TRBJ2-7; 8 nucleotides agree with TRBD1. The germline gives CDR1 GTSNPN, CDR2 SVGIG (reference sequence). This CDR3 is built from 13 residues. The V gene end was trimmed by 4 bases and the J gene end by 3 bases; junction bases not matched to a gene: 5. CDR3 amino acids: CAWTRDRFYEQYF. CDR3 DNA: TGTGCCTGGACCAGGGACAGGTTCTACGAGCAGTACTTC.

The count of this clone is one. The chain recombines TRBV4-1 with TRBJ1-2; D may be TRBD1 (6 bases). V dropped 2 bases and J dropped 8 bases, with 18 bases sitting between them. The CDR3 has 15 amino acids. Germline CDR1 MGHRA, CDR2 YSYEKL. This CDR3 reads CASSQLSGGLRGYTF. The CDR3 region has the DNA TGCGCCAGCAGCCAACTTTCGGGGGGGCTTAGAGGCTACACCTTC.

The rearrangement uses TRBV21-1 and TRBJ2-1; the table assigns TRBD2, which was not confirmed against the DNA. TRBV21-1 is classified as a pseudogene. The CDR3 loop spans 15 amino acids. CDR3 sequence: CASSNNERDSNEQFF. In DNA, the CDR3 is TGTGCCAGCAGCAATAACGAGCGGGATAGCAATGAGCAGTTCTTC.

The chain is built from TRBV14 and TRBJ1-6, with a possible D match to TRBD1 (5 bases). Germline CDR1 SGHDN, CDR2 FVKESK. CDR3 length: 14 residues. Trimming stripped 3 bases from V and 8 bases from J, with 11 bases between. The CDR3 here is CASSQGGSHSPLHF. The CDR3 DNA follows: TGTGCCAGCAGCCAGGGGGGGTCTCATTCACCCCTCCACTTT.

The CDR3 bases are TGTGCCAGCAGCCAAGATCTGGTAGGGGGAGACACTGAAGCTTTCTTT. This codes for CASSQDLVGGDTEAFF. The chain is built from TRBV3-1 (or the pseudogene TRBV3-2) and TRBJ1-1; D is perhaps TRBD1 (6 bases). Germline V gene lookup returns CDR1 LGHDT and CDR2 YNNKEL (reference sequence). The CDR3 is made up of 16 amino acids. Trimming shortened V by 0 bases and J by 3 bases, and 14 bases separated the two germline ends.

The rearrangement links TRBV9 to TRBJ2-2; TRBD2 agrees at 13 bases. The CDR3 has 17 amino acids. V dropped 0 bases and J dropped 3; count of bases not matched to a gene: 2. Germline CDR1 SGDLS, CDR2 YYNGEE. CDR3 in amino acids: CASSVGLAGGDTGELFF. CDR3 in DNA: TGTGCCAGCAGCGTAGGACTAGCGGGAGGAGACACCGGGGAGCTGTTTTTT.

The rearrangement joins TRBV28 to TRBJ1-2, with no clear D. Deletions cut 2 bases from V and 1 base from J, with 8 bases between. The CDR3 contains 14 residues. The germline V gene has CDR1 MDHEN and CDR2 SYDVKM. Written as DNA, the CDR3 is TGTGCCAGCAGTTTAGATCCGGGTAACTATGGCTACACCTTC. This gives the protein CASSLDPGNYGYTF.

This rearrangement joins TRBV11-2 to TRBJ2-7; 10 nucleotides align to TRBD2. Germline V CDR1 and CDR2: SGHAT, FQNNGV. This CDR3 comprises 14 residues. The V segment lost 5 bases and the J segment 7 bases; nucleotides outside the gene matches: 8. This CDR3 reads CASSPGTSAREQYF. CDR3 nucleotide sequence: TGTGCCAGCAGCCCCGGGACTAGCGCTAGGGAGCAGTACTTC.

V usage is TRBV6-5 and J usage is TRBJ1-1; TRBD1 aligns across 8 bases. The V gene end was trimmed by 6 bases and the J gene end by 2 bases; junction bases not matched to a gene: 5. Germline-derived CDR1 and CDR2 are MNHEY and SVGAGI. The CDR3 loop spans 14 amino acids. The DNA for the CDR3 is TGTGCCAGCAGCCCGGACAGGGTAAACACTGAAGCTTTCTTT. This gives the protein CASSPDRVNTEAFF.

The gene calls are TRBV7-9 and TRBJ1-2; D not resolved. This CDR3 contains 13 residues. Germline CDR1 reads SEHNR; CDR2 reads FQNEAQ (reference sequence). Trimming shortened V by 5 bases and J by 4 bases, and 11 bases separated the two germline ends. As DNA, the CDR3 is TGTGCCAGCAGCCCGGAAGCAGGCTATGGCTACACCTTC. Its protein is CASSPEAGYGYTF.